The T cell receptor beta chain described here comes from a study of OX40 agonist ivuxolimab in advanced cancers. Study in general: At doses from 0.01 to 10 mg/kg, patients were given intravenous ivuxolimab every 2 weeks. With a range of about 23 to 85, age averaged approximately 55 years, and about 83% were male.

Trimming took off 2 bases at V and 2 bases at J, with 11 bases between the two ends. CDR1 and CDR2 from the germline V gene are MNHEY and SVGAGI. The CDR3 totals 15 residues. Patients with a history of autoimmune disease or on systemic immunosuppression were excluded. TCRdb's table, derived via immunoSEQ multiplex PCR, lists solely in-frame clones and lacks some. The sample includes 73,000 or so clones, approximately 86% of them seen just once. Sequences were derived from CD4+ or CD8+ T cells sorted from blood, sampled in a trial of the OX40 agonist ivuxolimab. The chain is built from TRBV6-5 and TRBJ2-3; tentatively, D is TRBD1 or TRBD2 (5 bases each). The origin of this receptor is an adult with an advanced solid tumor such as melanoma, head and neck, liver or kidney cancer. CDR3 sequence reads: CASSYEGYHTDTQYF. CDR3 DNA: TGTGCCAGCAGTTACGAGGGGTACCACACAGATACGCAGTATTTT.